This TCR beta chain was retrieved from a study of shared clonotypes between healthy human individuals. Across the study: A couple of women and three men aged 18 to 49 made up the donors. Study-wide points: Approximately 5% was the fraction of naive CD4 clonotypes found shared across four donors.

Evenly divided among several immunoSEQ plates was the genomic DNA of each subset. Roughly 200 ng DNA, about 28,000 T cell genomes, went into each sorted-subset replicate PCR. TCRdb's copy holds only in-frame clones and misses some; the assay was immunoSEQ multiplex PCR. The sample shows millions of clones, approximately 94% of them seen only once. Germline lookup yields CDR1 LNHNV and CDR2 YYDKDF (reference sequence). The CDR3 has 14 amino acids. V trimming: 1 base; J trimming: 2 bases; junction bases outside the gene matches: 2. Only one count was recorded for this clone. Its antigen remains unknown. At the DNA level, this CDR3 is encoded by other sequences in the same sample as well. Only CD45RO-negative cells positively selected for CCR7 counted as naive CD8 cells, so terminally differentiated effector memory CD45RA+ cells were excluded.

The sequenced sample was naive CD8+ T cells from PBMCs. This chain joins TRBV15 and TRBJ2-7; the match to TRBD2 covers 7 bases. The source of this sequence is a man younger than 35 in good health. Some clones in this sample may be carry-over from other donors' samples. The CDR3 is CATSRGGGPYEQYF. The CDR3 coding sequence is TGTGCCACCAGCAGAGGCGGGGGACCCTACGAGCAGTACTTC. Based on the CDR3 plus reference TRBV15 and TRBJ2-7, the full variable domain is DAMVIQNPRYQVTQFGKPVTLSCSQTLNHNVMYWYQQKSSQAPKLLFHYYDKDFNNEADTPDNFQSRRPNTSFCFLDIRSPGLGDTAMYLCATSRGGGPYEQYFGPGTRLTVT.